Listed here are 19 T cell receptor beta chains from one sample, sequenced in a study of CD8+CD57+ T cells in acquired aplastic anemia. It was patients with CD8+CD57+ cell expansion by flow cytometry who were chosen for sequencing. Genomic DNA acted as the template from which TCR beta VDJ combination and CDR3 sequence profiling were carried out. TCRdb re-called the reads with MiXCR, one entry per CDR3 protein. The sample includes 270,000 or so distinct CDR3 sequences, approximately 79% of them seen just once. Source material: sorted CD4+, CD8+, or CD8+CD57+ T cells (not recorded which) from PBMCs. The receptors stem from a human donor with aplastic anemia.

The chain recombines TRBV11-3 with TRBJ2-2; 8 bases map to TRBD1. This CDR3 has 13 amino acids. V lost 3 bases and J lost 9; bases outside the gene matches: 3. CDR1 and CDR2 from the germline V gene are SGHNT and YENEEA. The CDR3 sequence: CASSFGDRRELFF. The CDR3, as DNA: TGTGCCAGCAGCTTTGGGGACAGGAGGGAGCTGTTTTTT.

The chain uses TRBV7-2 and TRBJ2-1; D possibly corresponds to TRBD2 (6 bases). The CDR3 contains 16 residues. V was cut by 3 bases and J by 13 bases, with 25 bases left in between. In germline, CDR1 is SGHTA, CDR2 FQGNSA. The CDR3: CASSFHPGGAALAQFF. CDR3 coding DNA: TGTGCCAGCAGCTTTCATCCAGGCGGGGCGGCCCTTGCCCAGTTCTTC.

This sequence joins TRBV7-2 and TRBJ2-3; the D gene is possibly TRBD2 (5 bases). The germline CDR1 and CDR2 sequences are SGHTA and FQGNSA. Trimming cost V 5 bases and J 2 bases, with 8 bases left between them. This CDR3 spans 13 amino acids. The CDR3 coding sequence is TGTGCCAGCAGCCCTAGCTTCACAGATACGCAGTATTTT. Its translation is CASSPSFTDTQYF.

The V and J genes are TRBV4-2 and TRBJ2-3; 11 nucleotides align to TRBD2. The CDR3 has 16 residues. The trim removed 5 bases at V and 0 bases at J, leaving 4 bases unmatched. Germline CDR1 is LGHNA and CDR2 is YNFKEQ. The CDR3 sequence is CASSFRLAGSTDTQYF. In DNA, the CDR3 is TGTGCCAGCAGCTTCCGACTAGCGGGAAGCACAGATACGCAGTATTTT.

The genes are TRBV9 and TRBJ2-7, with 7 bases matching TRBD1. The CDR3 totals 16 residues. V was clipped by 3 bases and J by 8 bases; unmatched bases: 17. Germline CDR1 reads SGDLS; CDR2 reads YYNGEE. CDR3 nucleotide sequence: TGTGCCAGCAGCGCAGGGGGACAGAGCACAGATGCGCAGCAGTACGTC. It codes for CASSAGGQSTDAQQYV.

V and J are TRBV7-3 and TRBJ2-3; D could derive from TRBD1 or TRBD2 (6 bases each). The V end lost 8 bases, the J end lost 13 bases, and 22 bases lay between the germline ends. Germline-derived CDR1 and CDR2 are SGHTA and FQGTGA. This CDR3 has 13 amino acids. The CDR3: CASGDGGNAAEYF. As DNA, the CDR3 is TGTGCCAGCGGAGACGGGGGCAACGCTGCGGAGTATTTT. The whole variable domain, filled in from reference TRBV7-3 and TRBJ2-3, reads GAGVSQTPSNKVTEKGKYVELRCDPISGHTALYWYRQSLGQGPEFLIYFQGTGAADDSGLPNDRFFAVRPEGSVSTLKIQRTERGDSAVYLCASGDGGNAAEYFGPGTRLTVL.

The sample holds one count of this clonotype. The chain has TRBV5-1 and TRBJ1-2; 9 bases agree with TRBD1. The germline gives CDR1 SGHRS, CDR2 YFSETQ. The V segment lost 5 bases and the J segment 7 bases; nucleotides outside the gene matches: 6. The CDR3 loop spans 13 amino acids. The CDR3 here is CASRVDRGGGYTF. The CDR3, as DNA: TGCGCCAGCAGAGTCGACAGGGGGGGTGGCTACACCTTC.

The chain recombines TRBV5-4 with TRBJ2-5; D tentatively reads TRBD1 or TRBD2 (5 bases each). The CDR3 runs 14 residues. Germline V lookup: CDR1 SGHNT, CDR2 YYREEE (reference sequence). V was shortened by 4 bases and J by 2 bases, with 12 bases between the two germline ends. CDR3 sequence (DNA): TGTGCCAGCAGCCGGGACGGGGAGCAAGAGACCCAGTACTTC. Amino acids: CASSRDGEQETQYF. Combining the CDR3 with reference TRBV5-4 and TRBJ2-5 gives the whole variable domain ETGVTQSPTHLIKTRGQQVTLRCSSQSGHNTVSWYQQALGQGPQFIFQYYREEENGRGNFPPRFSGLQFPNYSSELNVNALELDDSALYLCASSRDGEQETQYFGPGTRLLVL.

About this clonotype: Without the conserved terminal phenylalanine or tryptophan, this CDR3 likely stems from a read error. The DNA is omitted, as the CDR3 cannot be located on it reliably, and the CDR3 follows TCRdb's listing. The rearrangement links TRBV2 to TRBJ2-2; TRBD1, the table's D call, lacks a check against the DNA. The CDR3 is made up of 15 amino acids, end residues included. Germline-derived CDR1 and CDR2 are SNHLY and FYNNEI. CDR3: CASGDGGTNTQYFFS.

The chain combines TRBV25-1 with TRBJ2-7, with D possibly being TRBD2 (6 bases). Per germline, CDR1 MGHDK and CDR2 SYGVNS. The CDR3 contains 15 residues. The DNA of the CDR3 is TGTTCCAGCAGTACGGAGGGGCGGCCTTCCTACGAGCAGTACGTC. This translates into CSSSTEGRPSYEQYV.

This chain connects TRBV7-2 to TRBJ1-1; no reliable D call. Trimming cost V 5 bases and J 9 bases, with 25 bases left between them. The CDR3 sequence is 16 residues long. Germline lookup yields CDR1 SGHTA and CDR2 FQGNSA. The CDR3 coding sequence is TGTGCCAGCAGCGCGGCACAGAGAAGCACAGATACTCAAGCTTTCTTT. Translated, it gives CASSAAQRSTDTQAFF.

This clonotype was picked up one time. This chain's CDR3 is CASSFTSAYEQYV. The DNA for the CDR3 is TGTGCCAGCAGCTTTACTAGCGCCTACGAGCAGTACGTC. The chain employs TRBV5-4 and TRBJ2-7; 7 bases are a match to TRBD2. This CDR3 is 13 amino acids long. Germline CDR1 reads SGHNT; CDR2 reads YYREEE (reference sequence). The ends lost 2 bases at V and 2 bases at J; junction bases unmatched: 1.

The rearrangement links TRBV9 to TRBJ2-3; the D gene could be TRBD1 or TRBD2 (5 bases each). CDR1 is SGDLS, CDR2 YYNGEE, per germline. The V end lost 4 bases, the J end lost 4 bases, and 19 bases lay between the germline ends. The CDR3 is 16 amino acids. Written as DNA, the CDR3 is TGTGCCAGCAGCTTAGAGAAGGGGAGAGAGTCAGATACGCAGTATTTT. Its protein is CASSLEKGRESDTQYF.

This sequence joins TRBV9 and TRBJ2-3; D is unclear. Trimming took off 0 bases at V and 6 bases at J, with 11 bases between the two ends. The V gene's germline CDR1 is SGDLS and CDR2 YYNGEE. This CDR3 is 14 amino acids long. Here the CDR3 DNA reads TGTGCCAGCAGCGTAGCGGCCGCTCGCGATACGCAGTATTTT. Encoded protein: CASSVAAARDTQYF. Drawing the rest from reference TRBV9 and TRBJ2-3, the complete variable domain is DSGVTQTPKHLITATGQRVTLRCSPRSGDLSVYWYQQSLDQGLQFLIQYYNGEERAKGNILERFSAQQFPDLHSELNLSSLELGDSALYFCASSVAAARDTQYFGPGTRLTVL.

Notes on this clonotype: A read error is likely, as this CDR3 ends without the conserved phenylalanine or tryptophan. No DNA is shown, since the ends of the CDR3 on it are uncertain; the CDR3 is the one TCRdb lists. The gene calls are TRBV15 and TRBJ2-3. The germline CDR1 and CDR2 sequences are LNHNV and YYDKDF (reference sequence). Termini included, the CDR3 measures 13 amino acids. This CDR3 reads CATGREGTATQNL.

This clonotype was seen many times. This chain links TRBV11-3 with TRBJ2-1, with 7 bases fitting TRBD2. CDR1 is SGHNT and CDR2 is YENEEA in the germline V gene. This CDR3 has 14 amino acids. V was clipped by 3 bases and J by 6 bases; unmatched bases: 5. The CDR3 here is CASSFAGVGNEQFF. The CDR3 DNA is TGTGCCAGCAGCTTCGCGGGAGTCGGCAATGAGCAGTTCTTC.

The DNA for the CDR3 is TGTGCCAGCAGCGAATCTAGCGGTGGGAGCGATGAGTACTTC. This translates into CASSESSGGSDEYF. This chain uses TRBV2 with TRBJ2-7; 7 positions match TRBD2. V was pared by 6 bases and J by 11 bases, with 16 bases of the junction left unmatched. From germline, CDR1 is SNHLY and CDR2 FYNNEI. This CDR3 comprises 14 residues.

This clonotype was recorded once. The rearrangement uses TRBV7-9 and TRBJ1-2; TRBD1 might be the D (5 bases). V shed 4 bases and J shed 12 bases, with 24 bases lying between them. Germline CDR1 is SEHNR and CDR2 is FQNEAQ (reference sequence). The CDR3 runs 15 residues. CDR3 in DNA: TGTGCCAGCAGCTGGGGAAGGGGCGGAATCGTTTGCGACACCTTC. This codes for CASSWGRGGIVCDTF.

Turning to this clonotype: A read error may produce the germline difference seen at one junction end. The rearrangement joins TRBV9 to TRBJ2-3; D possibly corresponds to TRBD2 (5 bases). The germline V gene encodes CDR1 SGDLS and CDR2 YYNGEE. The CDR3 has 15 amino acids. CDR3: CASSVGLAGTDTKYF. The CDR3 DNA reads as TGTGCCAGCAGCGTAGGACTGGCGGGCACAGATACGAAGTATTTT.